Listed here are 24 T cell receptor beta chains from one sample, sequenced in a study of control samples from healthy donors and cancer patients. Clones were sequenced by immunoSEQ multiplex PCR, and TCRdb holds only the in-frame ones, with some missing. The table has 150,000 to 160,000 clones, over 85% seen once; the top ten hold under 2.5%. Specimen: blood. The receptors originated from a man between 50 and 59 years old in good health.

This sequence joins TRBV6-6 and TRBJ2-7; perhaps TRBD2 as D (5 bases). CDR1 MNHNY and CDR2 SVGAGI come from the germline V gene (reference sequence). Trimming took off 6 bases at V and 7 bases at J, with 16 bases between the two ends. This CDR3 has 13 amino acids. DNA of the CDR3: TGTGCCAGCAGATGGACCCAGACGGGGGAGCAGTACTTC. This translates into CASRWTQTGEQYF.

The chain links TRBV30 to TRBJ1-2; D remains ambiguous. V gave up 0 bases and J gave up 1 base, with 21 bases separating them. Germline CDR1 is GTSNPN and CDR2 is SVGIG (reference sequence). The CDR3 consists of 18 residues. This CDR3 reads CAWSVQRVADGLNYGYTF. CDR3 coding DNA: TGTGCCTGGAGTGTACAACGAGTCGCAGACGGACTTAACTATGGCTACACCTTC. Full variable domain (remainder filled in from reference TRBV30 and TRBJ1-2): SQTIHQWPATLVQPVGSPLSLECTVEGTSNPNLYWYRQAAGRGLQLLFYSVGIGQISSEVPQNLSASRPQDRQFILSSKKLLLSDSGFYLCAWSVQRVADGLNYGYTFGSGTRLTVV.

This chain joins TRBV11-3 and TRBJ1-1, with D maybe TRBD1 (6 bases). CDR3 size: 15 residues. The germline gives CDR1 SGHNT, CDR2 YENEEA. The V and J ends lost 6 bases and 7 bases respectively, with 21 bases between them. Here the CDR3 reads CASSPGTSVVGEAFF. Here the CDR3 DNA reads TGTGCCAGCAGTCCCGGGACATCGGTCGTAGGTGAAGCTTTCTTT.

The J gene is TRBJ1-5, the V gene TRBV6-5; no reliable D call. Germline CDR1 MNHEY, CDR2 SVGAGI. Trimming took off 10 bases at V and 2 bases at J, with 12 bases between the two ends. The CDR3 is 13 residues long. The CDR3 loop is CATIREGNQPQHF. The CDR3, as DNA: TGTGCCACCATAAGGGAGGGCAATCAGCCCCAGCATTTT.

V gene TRBV2 combines with J gene TRBJ1-5; D may be TRBD1 (5 bases). There are 13 residues in the CDR3. The V gene lost 10 bases and the J gene lost 9 bases, with 19 bases spanning the gap. Per germline, CDR1 SNHLY and CDR2 FYNNEI. The DNA of the CDR3 is TGTGCCACCGGTCGGGGGTCTGGAGGGCCCCAGCATTTT. Its protein is CATGRGSGGPQHF.

The J gene is TRBJ1-3, the V gene TRBV7-9; D uncertain. This CDR3 has 16 amino acids. V was cut by 4 bases and J by 0 bases, with 13 bases left in between. Germline V gene sequence: CDR1 SEHNR, CDR2 FQNEAQ (reference sequence). This CDR3 is CASSSRQASSGNTIYF. The CDR3 DNA sequence: TGTGCCAGCAGCTCGAGGCAGGCCAGCTCTGGAAACACCATATATTTT.

The gene calls are TRBV20-1 and TRBJ1-5; D remains ambiguous. Trimming removed 3 bases from V and 1 base from J, with 10 bases in between. The CDR3 has 14 residues. Germline V gives CDR1 DFQATT, CDR2 SNEGSKA (reference sequence). The CDR3 region has the DNA TGCAGTGCTAGTTCGGTGTCGAGCAATCAGCCCCAGCATTTT. It specifies CSASSVSSNQPQHF.

The V and J genes are TRBV6-5 and TRBJ2-7; D not certain. V dropped 2 bases and J dropped 3 bases, with 11 bases sitting between them. This CDR3 is 14 amino acids long. Germline CDR1 and CDR2: MNHEY and SVGAGI. The CDR3 region has the DNA TGTGCCAGCAGTTACGGTATCAGGTACTACGAGCAGTACTTC. The encoded protein is CASSYGIRYYEQYF.

The genes are TRBV3-1 (or the pseudogene TRBV3-2) and TRBJ2-3, with D possibly matching TRBD1 (6 bases). The CDR3 loop spans 12 amino acids. Trimming removed 4 bases at V and 4 bases at J, with 6 bases between. Germline values: CDR1 LGHDT, CDR2 YNNKEL (reference sequence). This CDR3 reads CASSPGADTQYF. CDR3 sequence (DNA): TGTGCCAGCAGCCCAGGGGCAGATACGCAGTATTTT.

This chain links TRBV5-6 with TRBJ2-7, with TRBD1 matching over 10 bases. The germline V gene has CDR1 SGHDT and CDR2 YYEEEE. V gave up 4 bases and J gave up 3 bases; unmatched junction bases: 7. The CDR3 runs 15 residues. CDR3 sequence reads: CASSARDRGFYEQYF. The CDR3 DNA is TGTGCCAGCAGCGCCCGGGACAGGGGTTTCTACGAGCAGTACTTC. Full variable domain (missing parts from reference TRBV5-6 and TRBJ2-7): DAGVTQSPTHLIKTRGQQVTLRCSPKSGHDTVSWYQQALGQGPQFIFQYYEEEERQRGNFPDRFSGHQFPNYSSELNVNALLLGDSALYLCASSARDRGFYEQYFGPGTRLTVT.

V is TRBV4-1 and J is TRBJ1-5, with D perhaps matching TRBD1 (5 bases). Germline CDR1 MGHRA, CDR2 YSYEKL. The CDR3 length is 17 residues. Between the trimmed V and J ends, which lost 0 bases and 6 bases, there was a span of 18 bases. This CDR3 reads CASSQDGAGEIGQPQHF. The CDR3 DNA sequence: TGCGCCAGCAGCCAAGATGGTGCGGGGGAAATTGGTCAGCCCCAGCATTTT.

The CDR3 DNA reads as TGCGCCAGCAGCTTGAACAGGGGGCAATCAGAGACCCAGTACTTC. This translates into CASSLNRGQSETQYF. The gene calls are TRBV5-1 and TRBJ2-5, with TRBD1 matching over 9 bases. After removal of 1 base from V and 4 bases from J, the junction contained 5 bases not matched to a gene. The germline CDR1 and CDR2 sequences are SGHRS and YFSETQ. The CDR3 has 15 residues. Full variable domain (rest looked up from reference TRBV5-1 and TRBJ2-5): KAGVTQTPRYLIKTRGQQVTLSCSPISGHRSVSWYQQTPGQGLQFLFEYFSETQRNKGNFPGRFSGRQFSNSRSEMNVSTLELGDSALYLCASSLNRGQSETQYFGPGTRLLVL.

The chain couples TRBV6-6 to TRBJ1-3; 7 bases match TRBD1. Germline V gives CDR1 MNHNY, CDR2 SVGAGI (reference sequence). CDR3 length: 12 amino acids. The V and J ends lost 4 bases and 7 bases, in that order; junction bases with no gene match: 1. This CDR3 is CASSSQGNTIYF. The CDR3 coding sequence is TGTGCCAGCAGTTCACAGGGGAACACCATATATTTT.

V usage is TRBV7-9 and J usage is TRBJ2-3; maybe TRBD1 (5 bases). Germline V lookup: CDR1 SEHNR, CDR2 FQNEAQ (reference sequence). Deletions cut 3 bases from V and 4 bases from J, with 20 bases between. The CDR3 spans 17 residues. The CDR3 DNA follows: TGTGCCAGCAGCTTCGCCTTGGGGCAAGATATCGCAGATACGCAGTATTTT. This encodes CASSFALGQDIADTQYF.

The chain's CDR3 is CASSPSGRAADTQYF. CDR3 bases: TGTGCCAGCAGTCCTAGCGGGAGGGCCGCAGATACGCAGTATTTT. The chain joins TRBV3-1 (or the pseudogene TRBV3-2) to TRBJ2-3, with TRBD2 matching 12 bases. The V gene end was trimmed by 6 bases and the J gene end by 4 bases; junction bases not matched to a gene: 5. Looked up from germline, CDR1 is LGHDT and CDR2 is YNNKEL (reference sequence). This CDR3 is built from 15 residues.

The genes are TRBV7-2 and TRBJ1-2, with 7 bases identical to TRBD1. V lost 3 bases to trimming and J lost 4 bases; unmatched junction nucleotides: 5. Germline loops: CDR1 SGHTA, CDR2 FQGNSA. The CDR3 extends over 14 amino acids. The CDR3 nucleotides are TGTGCCAGCAGCTTGGGACAGCCTCGCTATGGCTACACCTTC. Residues: CASSLGQPRYGYTF.

The chain has TRBV12-3 or TRBV12-4 and TRBJ1-5; the D is unclear. CDR3 length: 12 residues. V was shortened by 3 bases and J by 5 bases, with 5 bases between the two germline ends. CDR3 in amino acids: CASSFWDQPQHF. The CDR3 DNA reads as TGTGCCAGCAGTTTTTGGGATCAGCCCCAGCATTTT.

The chain carries TRBV29-1 and TRBJ2-6, with D uncertain. This CDR3 contains 14 residues. Between the trimmed V and J ends, which lost 5 bases and 0 bases, there was a span of 8 bases. From germline, CDR1 is SQVTM and CDR2 ANQGSEA. CDR3 DNA: TGCAGCGTTATTGCGGCCTCTGGGGCCAACGTCCTGACTTTC. Its protein is CSVIAASGANVLTF.

In its sample, this clone was seen once. V gene TRBV4-1 combines with J gene TRBJ1-3; D remains ambiguous. Germline V gene data show CDR1 as MGHRA and CDR2 as YSYEKL. This CDR3 comprises 15 residues. The V end was cut by 0 bases, the J end by 5 bases, with 11 bases between. The chain's CDR3 is CASSQDGGSRNTIYF. DNA for the CDR3: TGCGCCAGCAGCCAAGATGGAGGGTCCAGAAACACCATATATTTT.

V usage is TRBV7-9 and J usage is TRBJ2-2; 14 bases align to TRBD2. The trim removed 5 bases at V and 5 bases at J, leaving 7 bases unmatched. Germline values: CDR1 SEHNR, CDR2 FQNEAQ (reference sequence). This CDR3 region has 17 residues. The CDR3 bases are TGTGCCAGCAGCCCGACTAGCGGGAGGGCCGGGACCGGGGAGCTGTTTTTT. Residues: CASSPTSGRAGTGELFF.

The chain uses TRBV2 and TRBJ1-2; D not certain. V was shortened by 1 base and J by 0 bases, with 12 bases between the two germline ends. CDR3 size: 16 residues. CDR1 and CDR2 from the germline V gene are SNHLY and FYNNEI. The chain's CDR3 is CASSEGGAGANYGYTF. In DNA, the CDR3 is TGTGCCAGCAGTGAAGGGGGAGCAGGAGCTAACTATGGCTACACCTTC.

The V call is TRBV18, the J call TRBJ2-2, with D unresolved. This CDR3 has 14 residues. Germline V lookup: CDR1 KGHSH, CDR2 LQKENI. Deletions cut 3 bases from V and 3 bases from J, with 8 bases between. The CDR3 bases are TGTGCCAGCTCACCCGACGGTGACACCGGGGAGCTGTTTTTT. Its protein is CASSPDGDTGELFF. The full variable domain, rest sourced from reference TRBV18 and TRBJ2-2, is NAGVMQNPRHLVRRRGQEARLRCSPMKGHSHVYWYRQLPEEGLKFMVYLQKENIIDESGMPKERFSAEFPKEGPSILRIQQVVRGDSAAYFCASSPDGDTGELFFGEGSRLTVL.

V gene TRBV24-1 combines with J gene TRBJ2-4; the D gene is possibly TRBD1 (5 bases). V lost 7 bases and J 0 bases, leaving 18 bases between the germline ends. This CDR3 has 17 amino acids. Germline CDR1 is KGHDR and CDR2 is SFDVKD. For the CDR3, the DNA is TGTGCCACCAGGATGAAATATTGGCAGGGAGCCAAAAACATTCAGTACTTC. Protein product: CATRMKYWQGAKNIQYF.

A single count supports this clone. The chain recombines TRBV5-1 with TRBJ2-1, with 11 bases fitting TRBD2. Germline V CDR1 and CDR2: SGHRS, YFSETQ. J gave up 5 bases and V 0 bases, and 16 bases lay outside the gene matches. This CDR3 comprises 20 residues. CDR3 DNA sequence: TGCGCCAGCAGCTTGGGTAGCGGGAGGGCCCTCTCAACAGTTAACAATGAGCAGTTCTTC. Translating gives CASSLGSGRALSTVNNEQFF.